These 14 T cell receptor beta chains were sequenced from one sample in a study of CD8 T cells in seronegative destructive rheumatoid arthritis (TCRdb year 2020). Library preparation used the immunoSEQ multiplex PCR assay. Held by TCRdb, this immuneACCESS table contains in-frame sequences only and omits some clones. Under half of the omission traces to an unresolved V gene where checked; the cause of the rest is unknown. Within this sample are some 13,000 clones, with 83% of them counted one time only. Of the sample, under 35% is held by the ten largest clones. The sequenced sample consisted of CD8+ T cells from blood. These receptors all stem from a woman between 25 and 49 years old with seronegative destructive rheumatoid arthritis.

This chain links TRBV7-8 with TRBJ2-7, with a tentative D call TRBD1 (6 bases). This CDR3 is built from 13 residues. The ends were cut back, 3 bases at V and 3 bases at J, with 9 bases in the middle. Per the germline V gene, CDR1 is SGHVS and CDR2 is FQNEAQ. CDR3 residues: CASSLNRVYEQYF. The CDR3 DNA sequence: TGTGCCAGCAGCTTGAACAGGGTCTACGAGCAGTACTTC.

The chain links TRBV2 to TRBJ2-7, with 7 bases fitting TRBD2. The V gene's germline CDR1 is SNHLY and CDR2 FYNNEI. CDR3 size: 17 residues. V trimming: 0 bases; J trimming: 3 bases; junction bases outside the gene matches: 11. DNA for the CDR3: TGTGCCAGCAGTGAAGCGCTTGCGGGACTACGGTTCTACGAGCAGTACTTC. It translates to CASSEALAGLRFYEQYF.

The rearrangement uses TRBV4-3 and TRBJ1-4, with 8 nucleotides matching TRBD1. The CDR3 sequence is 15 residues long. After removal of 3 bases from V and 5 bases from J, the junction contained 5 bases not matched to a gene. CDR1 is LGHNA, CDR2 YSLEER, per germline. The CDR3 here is CASSQVDRANEKLFF. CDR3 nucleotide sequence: TGCGCCAGCAGCCAGGTGGACAGGGCAAATGAAAAACTGTTTTTT.

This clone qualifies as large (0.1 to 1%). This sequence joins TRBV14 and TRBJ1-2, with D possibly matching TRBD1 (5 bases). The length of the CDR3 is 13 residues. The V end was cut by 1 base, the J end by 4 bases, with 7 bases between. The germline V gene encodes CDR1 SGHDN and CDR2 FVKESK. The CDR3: CASSQGGSYGYTF. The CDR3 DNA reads TGTGCCAGCAGCCAAGGGGGCAGCTATGGCTACACCTTC.

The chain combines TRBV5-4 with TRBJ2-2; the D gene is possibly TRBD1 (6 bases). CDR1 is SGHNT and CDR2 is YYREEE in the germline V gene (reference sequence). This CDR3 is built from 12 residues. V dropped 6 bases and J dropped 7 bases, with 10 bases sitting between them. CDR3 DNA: TGTGCCAGCACCCAGGGGTACGGGGAGCTGTTTTTT. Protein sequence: CASTQGYGELFF.

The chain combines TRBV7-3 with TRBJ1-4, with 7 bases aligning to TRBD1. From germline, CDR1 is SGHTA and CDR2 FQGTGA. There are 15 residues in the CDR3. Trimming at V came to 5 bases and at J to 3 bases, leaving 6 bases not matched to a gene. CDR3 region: CASSLTGAANEKLFF. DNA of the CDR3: TGTGCCAGCAGCCTTACAGGGGCGGCTAATGAAAAACTGTTTTTT.

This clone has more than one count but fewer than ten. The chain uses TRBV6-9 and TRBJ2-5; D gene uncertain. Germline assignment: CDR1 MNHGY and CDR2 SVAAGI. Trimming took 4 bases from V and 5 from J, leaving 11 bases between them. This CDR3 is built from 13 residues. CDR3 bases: TGTGCCAGCAGTTTGAATGCAGCGGAGACCCAGTACTTC. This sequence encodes CASSLNAAETQYF.

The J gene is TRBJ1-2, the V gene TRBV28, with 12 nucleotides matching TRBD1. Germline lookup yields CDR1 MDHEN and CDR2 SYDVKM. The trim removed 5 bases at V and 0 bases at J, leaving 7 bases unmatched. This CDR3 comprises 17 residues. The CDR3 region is CASSNPGQGAANYGYTF. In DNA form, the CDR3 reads TGTGCCAGCAGTAACCCGGGACAGGGGGCGGCTAACTATGGCTACACCTTC.

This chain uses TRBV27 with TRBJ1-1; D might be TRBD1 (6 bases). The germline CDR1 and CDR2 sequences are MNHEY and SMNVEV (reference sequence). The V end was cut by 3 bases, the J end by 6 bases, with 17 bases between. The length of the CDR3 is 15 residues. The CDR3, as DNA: TGTGCCAGCAGTTTGGCAGGGGTGAACGGCGCTGAAGCTTTCTTT. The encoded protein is CASSLAGVNGAEAFF.

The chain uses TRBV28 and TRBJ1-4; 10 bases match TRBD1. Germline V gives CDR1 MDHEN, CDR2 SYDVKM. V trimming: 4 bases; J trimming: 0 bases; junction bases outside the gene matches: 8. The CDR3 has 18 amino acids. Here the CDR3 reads CASSSNPGQGATNEKLFF. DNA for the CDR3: TGTGCCAGCAGTTCAAACCCCGGACAGGGGGCAACTAATGAAAAACTGTTTTTT.

The CDR3 nucleotides are TGTGCCAGCCGGGACTACGCATCCAATGAGCAGTTCTTC. Residues: CASRDYASNEQFF. The chain combines TRBV27 with TRBJ2-1; 7 bases agree with TRBD2. The trim removed 8 bases at V and 6 bases at J, leaving 7 bases unmatched. The CDR3 has 13 residues. Germline V lookup: CDR1 MNHEY, CDR2 SMNVEV (reference sequence).

CDR3 amino acids: CASSIVGSGTGQFF. The CDR3 nucleotides read TGTGCCAGTAGTATAGTGGGTTCCGGGACAGGGCAGTTCTTC. The chain links TRBV19 to TRBJ2-1; 8 nucleotides line up with TRBD1. Germline CDR1 reads LNHDA; CDR2 reads SQIVND (reference sequence). V lost 1 base, J lost 12 bases, and 8 bases stayed unmatched. The CDR3 consists of 14 residues.

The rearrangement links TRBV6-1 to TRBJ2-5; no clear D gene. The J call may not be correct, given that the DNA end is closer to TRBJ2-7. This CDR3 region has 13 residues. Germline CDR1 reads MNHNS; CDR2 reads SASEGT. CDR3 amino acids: CASSGLKTYEQYF. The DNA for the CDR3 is TGTGCCAGCAGTGGACTGAAAACCTACGAGCAGTACTTC.

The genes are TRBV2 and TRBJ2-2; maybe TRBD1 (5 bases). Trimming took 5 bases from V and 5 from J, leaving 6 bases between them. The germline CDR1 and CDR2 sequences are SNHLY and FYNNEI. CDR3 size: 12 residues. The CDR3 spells CASSQGTGELFF. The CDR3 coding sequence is TGTGCCAGCAGTCAGGGAACCGGGGAGCTGTTTTTT.